The 12 T cell receptor beta chains given below trace back to one sample, sequenced in a study of cytomegalovirus exposure and HLA in healthy donors. PCR amplification relied on 60 Vbeta primers (plus 13 Jbeta primers). Generated by immunoSEQ multiplex PCR, the TCRdb table keeps only in-frame clones and is missing some. Of some 130,000 clones in the sample, around three quarters were seen once. Specimen: PBMCs. These TCRs come from a man aged 18 to 29 in good health and CMV-seronegative.

The V call is TRBV9, the J call TRBJ2-7; tentatively, D is TRBD1 (6 bases). The V end lost 0 bases, the J end lost 3 bases, and 10 bases lay between the germline ends. Germline CDR1 SGDLS, CDR2 YYNGEE. This CDR3 has 14 residues. CDR3 in amino acids: CASSVAGAGYEQYF. CDR3 DNA sequence: TGTGCCAGCAGCGTAGCAGGGGCAGGCTACGAGCAGTACTTC.

The chain has TRBV18 and TRBJ2-5; tentatively, D is TRBD1 (5 bases). Germline V gives CDR1 KGHSH, CDR2 LQKENI. The CDR3 spans 13 residues. With 8 bases removed from V and 1 base from J, the gap between germline ends came to 11 bases. CDR3 amino acids: CASAQGSQETQYF. The CDR3 DNA sequence: TGTGCCAGCGCCCAGGGTTCCCAAGAGACCCAGTACTTC.

The rearrangement links TRBV7-3 to TRBJ1-1; D is unresolved. The CDR3 spans 15 residues. Germline assignment: CDR1 SGHTA and CDR2 FQGTGA. Trimming cost V 1 base and J 3 bases, with 12 bases left between them. CDR3 nucleotide sequence: TGTGCCAGCAGCTTAATGGCCCTCGGGGACACTGAAGCTTTCTTT. Translating it yields CASSLMALGDTEAFF.

This clone was seen only a few times. This chain uses TRBV11-2 with TRBJ1-5; D may be TRBD1 (6 bases). Trimming removed 5 bases from V and 8 bases from J, with 22 bases in between. The CDR3 is 16 amino acids. The V gene's germline CDR1 is SGHAT and CDR2 FQNNGV. CDR3 region: CASSEGNRRGIEPQHF. The CDR3, as DNA: TGTGCCAGCAGCGAAGGAAACCGAAGGGGGATTGAGCCCCAGCATTTT.

The chain uses TRBV5-4 and TRBJ1-3; 7 bases align to TRBD1. The CDR3 totals 15 residues. Unmatched junction bases numbered 5, after V lost 3 bases and J lost 2 bases. The germline CDR1 and CDR2 sequences are SGHNT and YYREEE (reference sequence). CDR3 loop: CASSSPTGPGNTIYF. CDR3 DNA: TGTGCCAGCAGCTCTCCGACAGGGCCTGGAAACACCATATATTTT. Based on the CDR3 plus reference TRBV5-4 and TRBJ1-3, the full variable domain is ETGVTQSPTHLIKTRGQQVTLRCSSQSGHNTVSWYQQALGQGPQFIFQYYREEENGRGNFPPRFSGLQFPNYSSELNVNALELDDSALYLCASSSPTGPGNTIYFGEGSWLTVV.

The chain has TRBV6-5 and TRBJ2-3; 10 nucleotides align to TRBD2. The CDR3 has 16 amino acids. The V gene end was trimmed by 2 bases and the J gene end by 4 bases; junction bases not matched to a gene: 6. Germline V lookup: CDR1 MNHEY, CDR2 SVGAGI. CDR3 loop: CASSYGLAGVADTQYF. CDR3 nucleotide sequence: TGTGCCAGCAGTTACGGGCTAGCGGGAGTTGCAGATACGCAGTATTTT.

J is TRBJ2-7 and V is TRBV11-1; 7 positions match TRBD2. This CDR3 has 14 amino acids. Trimming took 3 bases from V and 5 from J; bases not matched to a gene: 7. CDR1 and CDR2 (germline): SGHAT, FQDESV (reference sequence). The CDR3 sequence is CASSFRGRSNEQYV. The CDR3, as DNA: TGTGCCAGCAGCTTTCGCGGGAGAAGCAACGAGCAGTACGTC.

This clone was picked up one time. V and J are TRBV18 and TRBJ2-5; D not resolved. CDR1 KGHSH and CDR2 LQKENI come from the germline V gene. Between the trimmed V and J ends, which lost 0 bases and 2 bases, there was a span of 4 bases. This CDR3 is built from 13 residues. This CDR3 is CASSPPSQETQYF. CDR3 DNA: TGTGCCAGCTCACCACCGTCACAAGAGACCCAGTACTTC.

The table lists this clone with a count of one. V and J are TRBV30 and TRBJ1-3; D gene uncertain. This CDR3 spans 13 amino acids. The V gene's germline CDR1 is GTSNPN and CDR2 SVGIG (reference sequence). Trimming pared 3 bases from V and 0 bases from J, leaving 6 bases between. The CDR3 loop reads CAWRIYSGNTIYF. CDR3 sequence (DNA): TGTGCCTGGAGAATCTACTCTGGAAACACCATATATTTT.

In its sample, this clone was seen a few times. The chain recombines TRBV4-3 with TRBJ2-4, with D possibly being TRBD1 (6 bases). This CDR3 is built from 17 residues. V lost 0 bases and J 0 bases, leaving 12 bases between the germline ends. Germline V gene lookup returns CDR1 LGHNA and CDR2 YSLEER. The CDR3 nucleotides are TGCGCCAGCAGCCAAGATCCGGGACACCCAGCCAAAAACATTCAGTACTTC. This sequence encodes CASSQDPGHPAKNIQYF.

The gene calls are TRBV11-1 and TRBJ2-4; 8 bases fit TRBD2. The CDR3 has 19 residues. Per the germline V gene, CDR1 is SGHAT and CDR2 is FQDESV (reference sequence). V shed 5 bases, J shed 4 bases, and the junction held 19 bases outside the gene matches. In DNA, the CDR3 is TGTGCCAGCAGCAGGGGGGGGCAACGGGGACTAGAATCGAAAAACATTCAGTACTTC. This translates into CASSRGGQRGLESKNIQYF.

V and J are TRBV28 and TRBJ2-7; D is perhaps TRBD2 (6 bases). The V end was cut by 5 bases, the J end by 6 bases, with 14 bases between. CDR1 and CDR2 from the germline V gene are MDHEN and SYDVKM. This CDR3 spans 13 amino acids. The CDR3 reads CASSPTLGGEQYF. The CDR3 region has the DNA TGTGCCAGCAGTCCCACCCTGGGGGGCGAGCAGTACTTC.